The 11 T cell receptor beta chains below all came from one sample that was sequenced in a study of regulatory T cells in long-lasting Graves disease. Assembly of TCR beta libraries relied on iRepertoire HTBI primers together with Arm-PCR of CDR3 regions. TCRdb re-analysed the multiplex PCR reads in MiXCR, keeping a single row per CDR3 protein. The sample includes hundreds of thousands of distinct CDR3 sequences, approximately 12% of them seen just once. The sample's time point: newly diagnosed GD, antithyroid drugs for less than 3 months. PBMC-extracted RNA yielded the TCR library. Separately, the same data were catalogued under a study of T cells in Graves' hyperthyroidism and ophthalmopathy.

This specimen consisted of peripheral blood mononuclear cells (PBMCs), obtained at new diagnosis, from a patient treated with antithyroid drugs. These receptors all stem from a man younger than 45 with Graves disease.

This clonotype was counted a few times. Here the CDR3 reads CSAPTGTSGRDEQFF. Written as DNA, the CDR3 is TGCAGTGCTCCAACCGGGACTAGCGGGAGAGATGAGCAGTTCTTC. This chain joins TRBV20-1 and TRBJ2-1; TRBD2 matches at 14 bases. V was pared by 5 bases and J by 8 bases, with 8 bases of the junction left unmatched. The germline gives CDR1 DFQATT, CDR2 SNEGSKA (reference sequence). This CDR3 region has 15 residues.

Ten or more counts support this clonotype. The J gene is TRBJ2-5, the V gene TRBV12-3 or TRBV12-4, with D unresolved. Trimming took 5 bases from V and 4 from J, leaving 11 bases between them. This CDR3 has 13 residues. CDR3 region: CASSPLVGETQYF. In DNA form, the CDR3 reads TGTGCCAGCAGTCCTCTTGTTGGAGAGACCCAGTACTTC.

This rearrangement joins TRBV10-3 to TRBJ1-3, with 9 nucleotides matching TRBD1. V trimming: 3 bases; J trimming: 0 bases; junction bases outside the gene matches: 6. This CDR3 has 17 residues. The germline CDR1 and CDR2 sequences are ENHRY and SYGVKD. This CDR3 reads CAISDPGQGSSGNTIYF. CDR3 coding DNA: TGTGCCATCAGTGACCCCGGACAGGGGAGCTCTGGAAACACCATATATTTT.

This clonotype showed up many times. The rearrangement links TRBV7-2 to TRBJ2-1; 9 bases fit TRBD2. CDR3 size: 21 residues. The germline CDR1 and CDR2 sequences are SGHTA and FQGNSA. V shed 7 bases, J shed 0 bases, and the junction held 22 bases outside the gene matches. The CDR3 nucleotides read TGTGCCAGCAACTCACTTATGGGTGGTCTAGCGGGAACTTACTCCTACAATGAGCAGTTCTTC. As protein: CASNSLMGGLAGTYSYNEQFF.

Ten or more counts support this clonotype. The chain carries TRBV6-5 and TRBJ1-1; D uncertain. The germline gives CDR1 MNHEY, CDR2 SVGAGI. The CDR3 loop spans 14 amino acids. V was shortened by 0 bases and J by 6 bases, with 11 bases between the two germline ends. The DNA for the CDR3 is TGTGCCAGCAGTTACTCTAGGGTTTTGCCTGAAGCTTTCTTT. This codes for CASSYSRVLPEAFF.

The chain combines TRBV29-1 with TRBJ2-1, with 9 nucleotides matching TRBD1. V lost 3 bases, J lost 10 bases, and 7 bases stayed unmatched. Germline loops: CDR1 SQVTM, CDR2 ANQGSEA. The CDR3 totals 13 residues. The chain's CDR3 is CSVDGQGMGEQFF. The CDR3 DNA reads TGCAGCGTTGATGGACAGGGGATGGGCGAGCAGTTCTTC.

The table lists this clonotype with a few counts. This chain uses TRBV19 with TRBJ2-2; D perhaps matches TRBD2 (6 bases). Looked up from germline, CDR1 is LNHDA and CDR2 is SQIVND (reference sequence). V was pared by 7 bases and J by 6 bases, with 21 bases between. The CDR3 totals 16 residues. The DNA of the CDR3 is TGTGCCAGTAATGGGGGTGCGGGAAGAGTCGCCGGGGAGCTGTTTTTT. Translated: CASNGGAGRVAGELFF.

J is TRBJ2-1 and V is TRBV6-2 or TRBV6-3; TRBD1 matches at 9 bases. Germline values: CDR1 MNHEY, CDR2 SVGEGT. V lost 11 bases to trimming and J lost 5 bases; unmatched junction nucleotides: 13. This CDR3 has 15 amino acids. The chain's CDR3 is CAHRQGEKGHNEQFF. The DNA of the CDR3 is TGTGCCCACCGACAGGGGGAGAAAGGCCACAATGAGCAGTTCTTC.

The table lists this clonotype with many counts. The V gene is TRBV7-8, the J gene TRBJ2-7; D gene uncertain. This CDR3 comprises 13 residues. Per germline, CDR1 SGHVS and CDR2 FQNEAQ. The V and J ends lost 5 bases and 3 bases respectively, with 11 bases between them. The CDR3 sequence: CASSHGPRYEQYF. The DNA for the CDR3 is TGTGCCAGCAGCCATGGACCTCGCTACGAGCAGTACTTC.

This clonotype has a handful of counts. The chain combines TRBV5-6 with TRBJ2-1, with 11 bases aligning to TRBD2. The CDR3 length is 14 residues. Trimming removed 2 bases from V and 9 bases from J; junction bases left unmatched: 4. Germline loops: CDR1 SGHDT, CDR2 YYEEEE. CDR3 bases: TGTGCCAGCAGCTTACTAGCGGGAGTGAGTGAGCAGTTCTTC. Translation gives CASSLLAGVSEQFF.

The chain's CDR3 is CASSEEGRETQYF. The DNA of the CDR3 is TGCGCCAGCAGTGAGGAGGGGAGGGAGACCCAGTACTTC. The chain is built from TRBV10-1 and TRBJ2-5; D perhaps matches TRBD2 (6 bases). CDR3 size: 13 residues. Germline V CDR1 and CDR2: WNHNN, SYGVQD (reference sequence). V was trimmed by 2 bases and J by 5 bases, leaving 9 bases between them.